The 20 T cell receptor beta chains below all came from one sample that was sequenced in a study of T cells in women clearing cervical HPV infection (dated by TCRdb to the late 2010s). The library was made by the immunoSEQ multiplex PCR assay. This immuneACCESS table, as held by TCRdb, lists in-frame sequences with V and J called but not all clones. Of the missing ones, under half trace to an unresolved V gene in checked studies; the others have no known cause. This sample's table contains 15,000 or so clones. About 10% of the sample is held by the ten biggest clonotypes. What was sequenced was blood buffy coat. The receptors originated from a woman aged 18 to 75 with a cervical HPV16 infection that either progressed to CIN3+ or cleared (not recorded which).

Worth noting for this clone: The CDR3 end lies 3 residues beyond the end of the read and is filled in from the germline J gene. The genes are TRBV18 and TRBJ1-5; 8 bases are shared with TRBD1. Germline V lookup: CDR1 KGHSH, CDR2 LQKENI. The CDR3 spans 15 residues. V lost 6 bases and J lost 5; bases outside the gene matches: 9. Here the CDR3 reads CASSYMDRADQPQHF. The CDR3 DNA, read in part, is TGTGCCAGCTCCTACATGGACAGGGCGGATCAGCCC.

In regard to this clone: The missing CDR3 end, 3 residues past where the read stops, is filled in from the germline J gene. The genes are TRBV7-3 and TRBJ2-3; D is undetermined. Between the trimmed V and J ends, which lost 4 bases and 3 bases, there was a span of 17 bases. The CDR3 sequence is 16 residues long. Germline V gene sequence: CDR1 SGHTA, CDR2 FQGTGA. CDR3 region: CASSSVAAGQTDTQYF. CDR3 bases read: TGTGCCAGCAGCTCCGTCGCGGCTGGCCAGACAGATACG.

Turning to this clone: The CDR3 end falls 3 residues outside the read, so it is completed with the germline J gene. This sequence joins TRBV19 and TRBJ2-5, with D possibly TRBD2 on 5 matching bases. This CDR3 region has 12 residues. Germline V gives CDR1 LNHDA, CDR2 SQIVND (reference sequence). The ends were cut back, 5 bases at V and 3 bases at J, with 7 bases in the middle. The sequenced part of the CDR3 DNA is TGTGCCAGTAGTCCGGGGAAAGAGACC. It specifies CASSPGKET. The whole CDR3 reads CASSPGKETQYF.

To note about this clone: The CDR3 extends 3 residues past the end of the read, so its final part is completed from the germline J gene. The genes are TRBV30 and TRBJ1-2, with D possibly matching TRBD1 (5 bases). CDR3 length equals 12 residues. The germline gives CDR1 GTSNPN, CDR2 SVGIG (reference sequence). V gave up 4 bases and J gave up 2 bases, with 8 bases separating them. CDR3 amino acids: CAWNPGNYGYTF. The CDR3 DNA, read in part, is TGTGCCTGGAACCCAGGGAACTATGGC. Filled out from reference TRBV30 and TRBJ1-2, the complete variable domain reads SQTIHQWPATLVQPVGSPLSLECTVEGTSNPNLYWYRQAAGRGLQLLFYSVGIGQISSEVPQNLSASRPQDRQFILSSKKLLLSDSGFYLCAWNPGNYGYTFGSGTRLTVV.

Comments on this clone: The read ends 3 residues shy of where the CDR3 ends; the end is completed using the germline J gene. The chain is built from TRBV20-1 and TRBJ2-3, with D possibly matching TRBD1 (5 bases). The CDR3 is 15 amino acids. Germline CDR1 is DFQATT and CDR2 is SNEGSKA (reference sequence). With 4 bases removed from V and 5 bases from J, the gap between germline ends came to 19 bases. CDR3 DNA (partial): TGCAGTGCTAAAGGTGTTGGGGCACTTAGAGATACG. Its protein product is CSAKGVGALRDT. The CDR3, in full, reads CSAKGVGALRDTQYF.

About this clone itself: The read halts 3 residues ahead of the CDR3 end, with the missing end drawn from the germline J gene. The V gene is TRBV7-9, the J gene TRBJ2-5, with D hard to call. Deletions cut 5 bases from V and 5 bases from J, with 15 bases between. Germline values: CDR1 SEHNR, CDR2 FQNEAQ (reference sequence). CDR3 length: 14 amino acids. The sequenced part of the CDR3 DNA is TGTGCCAGCAGCCCGCACCAAATCGGGGAGACC. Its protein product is CASSPHQIGET. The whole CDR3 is CASSPHQIGETQYF.

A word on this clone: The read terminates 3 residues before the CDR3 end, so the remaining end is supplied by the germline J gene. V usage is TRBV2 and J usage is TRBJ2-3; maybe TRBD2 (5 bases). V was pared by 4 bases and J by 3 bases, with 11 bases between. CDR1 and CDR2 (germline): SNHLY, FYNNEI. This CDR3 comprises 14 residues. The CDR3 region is CASSGSLATDTQYF. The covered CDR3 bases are TGTGCCAGCAGTGGGTCCCTAGCAACAGATACG.

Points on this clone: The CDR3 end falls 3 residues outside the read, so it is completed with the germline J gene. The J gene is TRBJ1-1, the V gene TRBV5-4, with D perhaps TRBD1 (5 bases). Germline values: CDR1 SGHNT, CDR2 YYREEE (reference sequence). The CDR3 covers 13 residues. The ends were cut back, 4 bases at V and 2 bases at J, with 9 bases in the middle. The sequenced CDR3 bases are TGTGCCAGCAGCCCTGACAGTAACACTGAA. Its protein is CASSPDSNTE. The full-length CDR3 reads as CASSPDSNTEAFF. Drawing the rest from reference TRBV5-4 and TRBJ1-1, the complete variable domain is ETGVTQSPTHLIKTRGQQVTLRCSSQSGHNTVSWYQQALGQGPQFIFQYYREEENGRGNFPPRFSGLQFPNYSSELNVNALELDDSALYLCASSPDSNTEAFFGQGTRLTVV.

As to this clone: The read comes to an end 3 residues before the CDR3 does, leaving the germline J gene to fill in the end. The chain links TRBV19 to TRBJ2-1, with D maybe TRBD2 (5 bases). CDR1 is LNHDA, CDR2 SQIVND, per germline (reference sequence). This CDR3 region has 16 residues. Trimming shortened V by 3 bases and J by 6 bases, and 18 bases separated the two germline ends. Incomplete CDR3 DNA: TGTGCCAGTAGTATTACCCTTCCGGGGTCGAGCAATGAG. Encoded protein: CASSITLPGSSNE. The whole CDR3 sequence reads CASSITLPGSSNEQFF.

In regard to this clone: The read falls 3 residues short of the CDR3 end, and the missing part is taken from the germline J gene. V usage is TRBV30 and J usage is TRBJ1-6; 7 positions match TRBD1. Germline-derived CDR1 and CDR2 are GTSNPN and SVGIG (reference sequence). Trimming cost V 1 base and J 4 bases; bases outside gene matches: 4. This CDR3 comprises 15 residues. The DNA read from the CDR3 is TGTGCCTGGAGTGCTCCGGGACAGTATAATTCACCC. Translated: CAWSAPGQYNSP. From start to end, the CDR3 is CAWSAPGQYNSPLHF.

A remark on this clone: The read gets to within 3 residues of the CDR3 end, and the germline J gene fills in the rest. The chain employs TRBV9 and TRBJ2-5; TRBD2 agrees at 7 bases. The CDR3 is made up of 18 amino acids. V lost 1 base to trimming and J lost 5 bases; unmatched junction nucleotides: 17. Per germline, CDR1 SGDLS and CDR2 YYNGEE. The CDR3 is CASSVSPSGSLWGETQYF. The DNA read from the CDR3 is TGTGCCAGCAGCGTATCTCCTAGCGGCTCACTATGGGGGGAGACC.

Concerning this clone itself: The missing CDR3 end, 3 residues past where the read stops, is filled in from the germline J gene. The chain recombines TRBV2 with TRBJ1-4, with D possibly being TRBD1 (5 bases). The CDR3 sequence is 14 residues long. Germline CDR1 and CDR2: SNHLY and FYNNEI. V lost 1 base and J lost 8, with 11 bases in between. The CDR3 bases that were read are TGTGCCAGCAGTGAAGGGGGGGATGGAGAAAAA. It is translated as CASSEGGDGEK. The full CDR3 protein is CASSEGGDGEKLFF.

The part of the CDR3 DNA that was read is TGCGCCAGCAGCCTGGGGACAGGGAGTACCGGGGAG. Amino acid sequence: CASSLGTGSTGE. The full-length CDR3 reads as CASSLGTGSTGELFF. V usage is TRBV5-1 and J usage is TRBJ2-2; 9 positions agree with TRBD1. The read finishes 3 residues shy of the CDR3 end, and the germline J gene is used to complete it. The CDR3 sequence is 15 residues long. Germline values: CDR1 SGHRS, CDR2 YFSETQ. V was clipped by 4 bases and J by 5 bases; unmatched bases: 6.

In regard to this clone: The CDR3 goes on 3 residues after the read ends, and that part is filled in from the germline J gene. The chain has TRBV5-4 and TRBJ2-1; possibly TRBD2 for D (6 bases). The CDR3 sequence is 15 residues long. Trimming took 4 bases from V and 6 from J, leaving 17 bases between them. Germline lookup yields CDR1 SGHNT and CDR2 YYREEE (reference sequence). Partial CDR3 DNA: TGTGCCAGCAGCCTCATGGCGGGAATAGGCAATGAG. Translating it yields CASSLMAGIGNE. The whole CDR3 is CASSLMAGIGNEQFF. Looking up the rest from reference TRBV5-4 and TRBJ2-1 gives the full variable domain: ETGVTQSPTHLIKTRGQQVTLRCSSQSGHNTVSWYQQALGQGPQFIFQYYREEENGRGNFPPRFSGLQFPNYSSELNVNALELDDSALYLCASSLMAGIGNEQFFGPGTRLTVL.

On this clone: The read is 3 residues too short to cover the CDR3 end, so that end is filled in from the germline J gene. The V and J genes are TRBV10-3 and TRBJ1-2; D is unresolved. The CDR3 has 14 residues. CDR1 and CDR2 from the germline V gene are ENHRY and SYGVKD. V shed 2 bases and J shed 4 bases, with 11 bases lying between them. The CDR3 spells CAISERRGAYGYTF. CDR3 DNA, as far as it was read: TGTGCCATCAGTGAGAGACGGGGAGCCTATGGC.

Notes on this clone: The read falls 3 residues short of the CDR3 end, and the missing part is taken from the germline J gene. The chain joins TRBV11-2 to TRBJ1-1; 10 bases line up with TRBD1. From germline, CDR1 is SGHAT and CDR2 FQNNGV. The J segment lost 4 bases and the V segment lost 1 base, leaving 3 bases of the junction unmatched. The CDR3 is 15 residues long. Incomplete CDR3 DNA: TGTGCCAGCAGCTTAGGACGACAGGGGGCCACTGAA. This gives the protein CASSLGRQGATE. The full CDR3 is CASSLGRQGATEAFF.

The part of the CDR3 DNA that was read is TGCGCCAGCAGCCAAGAGAGGTCTACCCAAAGCGGGAGCATT. This codes for CASSQERSTQSGSI. Given in full, the CDR3 is CASSQERSTQSGSIQYF. The gene calls are TRBV4-1 and TRBJ2-4, with 8 bases that match TRBD2. The CDR3 end falls 3 residues outside the read, so it is completed with the germline J gene. Germline values: CDR1 MGHRA, CDR2 YSYEKL. V lost 0 bases to trimming and J lost 9 bases; unmatched junction nucleotides: 13. The CDR3 consists of 17 residues.

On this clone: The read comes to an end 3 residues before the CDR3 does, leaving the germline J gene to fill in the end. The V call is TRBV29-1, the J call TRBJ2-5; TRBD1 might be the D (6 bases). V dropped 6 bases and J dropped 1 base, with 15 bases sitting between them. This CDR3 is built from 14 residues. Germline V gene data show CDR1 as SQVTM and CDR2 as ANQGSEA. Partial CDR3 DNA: TGCAGCGTCCGGATGATGACAGGCCAAGAGACC. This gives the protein CSVRMMTGQET. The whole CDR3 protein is CSVRMMTGQETQYF.

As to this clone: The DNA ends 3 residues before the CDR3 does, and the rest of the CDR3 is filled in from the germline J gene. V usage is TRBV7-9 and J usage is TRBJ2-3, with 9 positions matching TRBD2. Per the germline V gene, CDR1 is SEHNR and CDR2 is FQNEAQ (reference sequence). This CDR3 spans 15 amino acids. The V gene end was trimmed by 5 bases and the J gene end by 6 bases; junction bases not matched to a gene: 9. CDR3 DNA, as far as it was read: TGTGCCAGCAGCCCCCTTAGCGGGGGTAGGGATACG. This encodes CASSPLSGGRDT. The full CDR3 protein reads CASSPLSGGRDTQYF.

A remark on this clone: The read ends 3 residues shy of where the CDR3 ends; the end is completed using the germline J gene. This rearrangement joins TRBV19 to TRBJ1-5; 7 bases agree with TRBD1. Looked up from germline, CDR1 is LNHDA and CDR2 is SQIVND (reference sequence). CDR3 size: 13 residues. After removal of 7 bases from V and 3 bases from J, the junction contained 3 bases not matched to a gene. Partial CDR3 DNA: TGTGCCAGTACAGGGGGTAACAATCAGCCC. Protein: CASTGGNNQP. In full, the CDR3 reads CASTGGNNQPQHF.